The 18 T cell receptor beta chains below come from one sample, sequenced in a study of identical twins. MiXCR, run by TCRdb on the 5' RACE reads, gives a single entry per CDR3 protein. The sample yields around 250,000 distinct CDR3 sequences, over 5% seen once. These data were also filed under a second study, of T cells expressing NK-cell markers.

Input material: CD8+ T cells sorted from blood. These receptors were taken from a woman aged 18-29 years in good health.

This clonotype was seen many times. The chain combines TRBV12-3 or TRBV12-4 with TRBJ1-1, with no clear D. The V end lost 6 bases, the J end lost 0 bases, and 2 bases lay between the germline ends. The CDR3 loop spans 11 amino acids. The CDR3 coding sequence is TGTGCCAGCAGGGTGAACACTGAAGCTTTCTTT. This codes for CASRVNTEAFF.

This clonotype was detected a few times. The chain has TRBV5-5 and TRBJ1-2, with TRBD1 identical over 7 bases. The V gene's germline CDR1 is SGHKS and CDR2 YYEKEE (reference sequence). There are 14 residues in the CDR3. Unmatched junction bases numbered 8, after V lost 4 bases and J lost 5 bases. Written as DNA, the CDR3 is TGTGCCAGCAGCCGGGACAGCACGTTTTATGGCTACACCTTC. Translation: CASSRDSTFYGYTF.

This clonotype was counted between two and nine times. The genes are TRBV4-1 and TRBJ2-3; unclear D gene. In germline, CDR1 is MGHRA, CDR2 YSYEKL. The V end lost 0 bases, the J end lost 0 bases, and 10 bases lay between the germline ends. The CDR3 sequence is 16 residues long. The DNA of the CDR3 is TGCGCCAGCAGCCAAGAGTCTAGGTCGAGCACAGATACGCAGTATTTT. Its protein product is CASSQESRSSTDTQYF.

The CDR3 spells CASSSGITDTQYF. Here the CDR3 DNA reads TGTGCCAGCAGCTCAGGGATCACAGATACGCAGTATTTT. The chain recombines TRBV11-2 with TRBJ2-3; a weak D match, TRBD1 (5 bases). V lost 4 bases and J lost 2, with 7 bases in between. The CDR3 runs 13 residues. Germline CDR1 SGHAT, CDR2 FQNNGV.

This clonotype was found many times. V and J are TRBV6-1 and TRBJ2-7; 10 positions match TRBD1. This CDR3 contains 14 residues. With 6 bases clipped from V and 5 bases from J, the junction kept 7 bases outside the gene matches. Germline V gene lookup returns CDR1 MNHNS and CDR2 SASEGT. Here the CDR3 DNA reads TGTGCCAGCAGACTGACAGGGGGCTTGAACGAGCAGTACTTC. As protein: CASRLTGGLNEQYF.

The chain links TRBV7-9 to TRBJ2-7; 9 bases agree with TRBD1. V dropped 4 bases and J dropped 1; count of bases not matched to a gene: 8. CDR3 length: 16 residues. Per germline, CDR1 SEHNR and CDR2 FQNEAQ (reference sequence). CDR3 protein: CASSSWHGTGSYEQYF. CDR3 in DNA: TGTGCCAGCAGCTCCTGGCATGGGACAGGGTCCTACGAGCAGTACTTC.

The chain combines TRBV5-4 with TRBJ2-5; a weak D match, TRBD2 (7 bases). Germline V CDR1 and CDR2: SGHNT, YYREEE (reference sequence). The ends were cut back, 5 bases at V and 5 bases at J, with 34 bases in the middle. The CDR3 covers 20 residues. CDR3 in DNA: TGTGCCAGCAGTTGGACGCGGTGGGGAAAGGGGGGGCAATCACTGGAGACCCAGTACTTC. Translating it yields CASSWTRWGKGGQSLETQYF.

This chain links TRBV3-1 with TRBJ2-5; TRBD2 matches 12 bases. Germline values: CDR1 LGHDT, CDR2 YNNKEL (reference sequence). V was clipped by 4 bases and J by 2 bases; unmatched bases: 14. The CDR3 has 19 amino acids. This CDR3 is CASSRDKLRTSGVQETQYF. The DNA of the CDR3 is TGTGCCAGCAGCCGAGACAAGCTCCGGACTAGCGGGGTTCAAGAGACCCAGTACTTC.

There are a few counts of this clonotype. The chain couples TRBV9 to TRBJ2-7, with TRBD1 identical over 11 bases. Germline CDR1 is SGDLS and CDR2 is YYNGEE. The CDR3 is made up of 15 amino acids. With V trimmed by 8 bases and J by 3 bases, 10 bases remained unmatched. DNA of the CDR3: TGTGCCAGTAACCCCCAGGGGACAGGGGGCTACGAGCAGTACTTC. Translated, it gives CASNPQGTGGYEQYF. Supplemented by reference TRBV9 and TRBJ2-7, the full variable domain reads DSGVTQTPKHLITATGQRVTLRCSPRSGDLSVYWYQQSLDQGLQFLIQYYNGEERAKGNILERFSAQQFPDLHSELNLSSLELGDSALYFCASNPQGTGGYEQYFGPGTRLTVT.

The V and J genes are TRBV7-9 and TRBJ1-1; D might be TRBD1 (5 bases). The CDR3 length is 15 residues. The ends were cut back, 1 base at V and 6 bases at J, with 15 bases in the middle. Germline V lookup: CDR1 SEHNR, CDR2 FQNEAQ (reference sequence). The CDR3 loop reads CASSLGFGMGAEAFF. In nucleotides, the CDR3 is TGTGCCAGCAGCTTAGGGTTCGGGATGGGGGCTGAAGCTTTCTTT.

The chain joins TRBV7-9 to TRBJ1-1; D gene unclear. Trimming cost V 0 bases and J 2 bases, with 7 bases left between them. The germline V gene encodes CDR1 SEHNR and CDR2 FQNEAQ (reference sequence). The CDR3 spans 14 residues. The CDR3 sequence is CASSLARTNTEAFF. CDR3 nucleotide sequence: TGTGCCAGCAGCTTAGCCCGAACAAACACTGAAGCTTTCTTT.

The gene calls are TRBV2 and TRBJ1-5; the D gene is possibly TRBD1 (6 bases). Germline-derived CDR1 and CDR2 are SNHLY and FYNNEI. The CDR3 spans 14 residues. V shed 6 bases and J shed 7 bases, with 16 bases lying between them. CDR3 sequence: CASRPGQTMQPQHF. DNA of the CDR3: TGTGCCAGCAGGCCGGGACAAACGATGCAGCCCCAGCATTTT. Full variable domain (outside the CDR3, taken from reference TRBV2 and TRBJ1-5): EPEVTQTPSHQVTQMGQEVILRCVPISNHLYFYWYRQILGQKVEFLVSFYNNEISEKSEIFDDQFSVERPDGSNFTLKIRSTKLEDSAMYFCASRPGQTMQPQHFGDGTRLSIL.

The chain carries TRBV11-2 and TRBJ1-2; D is undetermined. Germline loops: CDR1 SGHAT, CDR2 FQNNGV. CDR3 size: 15 residues. The V end was cut by 0 bases, the J end by 0 bases, with 8 bases between. The CDR3 bases are TGTGCCAGCAGCTTAGAGGTCCTCTCTAACTATGGCTACACCTTC. The encoded protein is CASSLEVLSNYGYTF. Combining the CDR3 with reference TRBV11-2 and TRBJ1-2 gives the whole variable domain EAGVAQSPRYKIIEKRQSVAFWCNPISGHATLYWYQQILGQGPKLLIQFQNNGVVDDSQLPKDRFSAERLKGVDSTLKIQPAKLEDSAVYLCASSLEVLSNYGYTFGSGTRLTVV.

V usage is TRBV27 and J usage is TRBJ2-1; maybe TRBD1 (6 bases). V lost 2 bases to trimming and J lost 10 bases, with 12 bases between them. The CDR3 spans 13 residues. Germline CDR1 MNHEY, CDR2 SMNVEV (reference sequence). The CDR3 DNA is TGTGCCAGCAGTTTACTCACAGGGCGGGAGCAGTTCTTC. Its translation is CASSLLTGREQFF.

This clonotype was seen many times. The genes are TRBV3-1 and TRBJ2-7, with D tentatively TRBD1 (6 bases). Trimming took 0 bases from V and 6 from J, leaving 15 bases between them. CDR1 is LGHDT, CDR2 YNNKEL, per germline (reference sequence). The CDR3 covers 15 residues. CDR3 in amino acids: CASSQDPGAFSEQYF. CDR3 nucleotide sequence: TGTGCCAGCAGCCAAGATCCAGGGGCGTTCTCCGAGCAGTACTTC.

This clonotype was seen ten or more times. This sequence joins TRBV4-2 and TRBJ2-2; D is undetermined. CDR1 LGHNA and CDR2 YNFKEQ come from the germline V gene. The CDR3 is made up of 12 amino acids. V lost 6 bases to trimming and J lost 5 bases, with 7 bases between them. This chain's CDR3 is CASRLETGELFF. CDR3 in DNA: TGTGCCAGCAGATTGGAGACCGGGGAGCTGTTTTTT.

The rearrangement uses TRBV12-3 or TRBV12-4 and TRBJ2-1; no clear D. This CDR3 is 12 amino acids long. V dropped 5 bases and J dropped 4 bases, with 6 bases sitting between them. The CDR3 DNA reads as TGTGCCAGCAGTCCTCAGTACAATGAGCAGTTCTTC. It codes for CASSPQYNEQFF.

The chain employs TRBV19 and TRBJ2-1; a weak D match, TRBD1 (7 bases). The V gene lost 3 bases and the J gene lost 4 bases, with 13 bases spanning the gap. The CDR3 is 15 residues long. Germline V gives CDR1 LNHDA, CDR2 SQIVND (reference sequence). As DNA, the CDR3 is TGTGCCAGTAGTATCGCGGGACAGCCATACAATGAGCAGTTCTTC. Translating it yields CASSIAGQPYNEQFF. Full variable domain (outside the CDR3, taken from reference TRBV19 and TRBJ2-1): DGGITQSPKYLFRKEGQNVTLSCEQNLNHDAMYWYRQDPGQGLRLIYYSQIVNDFQKGDIAEGYSVSREKKESFPLTVTSAQKNPTAFYLCASSIAGQPYNEQFFGPGTRLTVL.